The 20 T cell receptor beta chains below all came from one sample that was sequenced in a study of T cells in Graves' hyperthyroidism and ophthalmopathy. Researchers took RNA transcripts and amplified the TCR beta CDR3 regions from them. TCR CDR3 underwent first-round RT-PCR with the HTBI primer set. TCRdb reanalysed the multiplex PCR reads using MiXCR and keeps one entry per CDR3 protein. The table shows about 400,000 distinct CDR3 sequences, with roughly an eighth occurring only once. Sample: blood. Receptors originate from a man aged 50 to 59 with Graves' ophthalmopathy.

This clonotype has ten or more counts. The J gene is TRBJ2-1, the V gene TRBV27; 7 bases match TRBD1. The CDR3 runs 15 residues. Germline V gene data show CDR1 as MNHEY and CDR2 as SMNVEV (reference sequence). V was pared by 5 bases and J by 5 bases, with 9 bases of the junction left unmatched. CDR3 in DNA: TGTGCCAGCAGTCTAAGGGGGCGCTTTAACAATGAGCAGTTCTTC. Translated, it gives CASSLRGRFNNEQFF.

The chain has TRBV11-2 and TRBJ2-7, with 12 bases fitting TRBD2. V trimming: 2 bases; J trimming: 2 bases; junction bases outside the gene matches: 7. In germline, CDR1 is SGHAT, CDR2 FQNNGV. The CDR3 is made up of 17 amino acids. This CDR3 is CASSLKLLAGGPYEQYF. The CDR3 nucleotides read TGTGCCAGCAGCTTAAAGTTACTAGCGGGAGGCCCCTACGAGCAGTACTTC.

Comment on this clonotype: One base away lies a much larger clone, so this may be a sequencing read error. The gene calls are TRBV20-1 and TRBJ2-7, with 13 bases fitting TRBD2. Germline trimming cut 5 bases from V and 7 bases from J; bases unmatched to any gene: 17. The CDR3 consists of 17 residues. Germline values: CDR1 DFQATT, CDR2 SNEGSKA (reference sequence). The CDR3 DNA is TGCAGTGCTTCTACTCGGACTAGCGGGAGATGGTACAATGAGCAGTACTTC. As protein: CSASTRTSGRWYNEQYF.

The chain joins TRBV6-2 or TRBV6-3 to TRBJ2-5, with 14 bases that match TRBD2. The CDR3 consists of 16 residues. Germline assignment: CDR1 MNHEY and CDR2 SVGEGT. The J segment lost 3 bases and the V segment lost 5 bases, leaving 5 bases of the junction unmatched. The CDR3 sequence: CASSLEGLAGEETQYF. The CDR3 region has the DNA TGTGCCAGCAGTCTCGAGGGACTAGCGGGAGAAGAGACCCAGTACTTC.

This clonotype was detected ten times or more. The V and J genes are TRBV5-1 and TRBJ2-1; the match to TRBD2 covers 8 bases. The V and J ends lost 4 bases and 6 bases, in that order; junction bases with no gene match: 15. This CDR3 is 17 amino acids long. CDR1 is SGHRS, CDR2 YFSETQ, per germline. The DNA of the CDR3 is TGCGCCAGCAGCCCGCTCTTTTCTAGCGGGCATTCCAATGAGCAGTTCTTC. This encodes CASSPLFSSGHSNEQFF. The whole variable domain, remainder taken from reference TRBV5-1 and TRBJ2-1, is KAGVTQTPRYLIKTRGQQVTLSCSPISGHRSVSWYQQTPGQGLQFLFEYFSETQRNKGNFPGRFSGRQFSNSRSEMNVSTLELGDSALYLCASSPLFSSGHSNEQFFGPGTRLTVL.

V gene TRBV14 combines with J gene TRBJ2-7; 7 nucleotides agree with TRBD2. CDR3 length equals 18 residues. Trimming took 0 bases from V and 2 from J; bases not matched to a gene: 13. Germline-derived CDR1 and CDR2 are SGHDN and FVKESK. This CDR3 is CASSQEVRQLATPYEQYF. CDR3 bases: TGTGCCAGCAGCCAAGAGGTGCGCCAACTAGCGACCCCCTACGAGCAGTACTTC.

The sample holds many counts of this clonotype. The gene calls are TRBV10-3 and TRBJ1-1; 8 bases align to TRBD1. V lost 2 bases and J lost 5; bases outside the gene matches: 4. Germline V gene lookup returns CDR1 ENHRY and CDR2 SYGVKD. This CDR3 is built from 14 residues. The CDR3 DNA reads TGTGCCATCAGTGAGCAGACAGGGGAAACTGAAGCTTTCTTT. The encoded protein is CAISEQTGETEAFF.

The sample holds a few counts of this clonotype. The chain recombines TRBV2 with TRBJ2-1, with 7 nucleotides matching TRBD1. The germline gives CDR1 SNHLY, CDR2 FYNNEI. The CDR3 has 15 amino acids. With 1 base clipped from V and 7 bases from J, the junction kept 7 bases outside the gene matches. CDR3 DNA sequence: TGTGCCAGCAGTGAAGGGACAGGTAGGGGGAATGAGCAGTTCTTC. This sequence encodes CASSEGTGRGNEQFF.

This clonotype was counted between two and nine times. The rearrangement uses TRBV10-1 and TRBJ2-1; 12 bases are a match to TRBD2. Germline CDR1 and CDR2: WNHNN and SYGVQD (reference sequence). This CDR3 has 14 amino acids. V lost 7 bases and J lost 9; bases outside the gene matches: 7. For the CDR3, the DNA is TGCGCCAGCAACCCAGGACTAGCGGGAACTGAGCAGTTCTTC. Translation: CASNPGLAGTEQFF.

The chain is built from TRBV12-3 or TRBV12-4 and TRBJ2-3; TRBD2 aligns across 11 bases. The CDR3 has 16 residues. The ends lost 5 bases at V and 3 bases at J; junction bases unmatched: 7. CDR3 in DNA: TGTGCCAGCAGTCCTACTGGGACTAGCGGAACAGATACGCAGTATTTT. Encoded protein: CASSPTGTSGTDTQYF.

This clonotype was detected many times. The rearrangement links TRBV18 to TRBJ1-1; 8 positions agree with TRBD1. This CDR3 is built from 16 residues. The ends lost 2 bases at V and 4 bases at J; junction bases unmatched: 9. Per the germline V gene, CDR1 is KGHSH and CDR2 is LQKENI. CDR3: CASSPSGGTGGTEAFF. The CDR3 bases are TGTGCCAGCTCACCATCCGGTGGAACAGGGGGCACTGAAGCTTTCTTT.

Many counts were recorded for this clonotype. The V gene is TRBV13, the J gene TRBJ2-1, with 11 positions matching TRBD2. Germline loops: CDR1 PRHDT, CDR2 FYEKMQ (reference sequence). The V segment lost 5 bases and the J segment 5 bases; nucleotides outside the gene matches: 2. CDR3 length equals 14 residues. For the CDR3, the DNA is TGTGCCAGCAGCAAGACTAGCGGGAACAATGAGCAGTTCTTC. Translation gives CASSKTSGNNEQFF.

This clonotype was seen a handful of times. The chain employs TRBV7-3 and TRBJ2-3; D is uncertain. The CDR3 contains 15 residues. Looked up from germline, CDR1 is SGHTA and CDR2 is FQGTGA. The V and J ends lost 5 bases and 2 bases respectively, with 14 bases between them. CDR3 sequence (DNA): TGTGCCAGCAGCCCAAGGGCGGCGAACACAGATACGCAGTATTTT. Its protein is CASSPRAANTDTQYF.

Details on this clonotype: A read error is possible here, since a much larger clone lies one base away. The rearrangement joins TRBV7-2 to TRBJ1-2, with D maybe TRBD1 (5 bases). This CDR3 is 13 amino acids long. Germline-derived CDR1 and CDR2 are SGHTA and FQGNSA. V lost 8 bases and J lost 8, with 18 bases in between. The chain's CDR3 is CASGWDVRRGYTF. The CDR3 DNA follows: TGTGCCAGCGGCTGGGACGTCCGTCGAGGCTACACCTTC. Together with reference TRBV7-2 and TRBJ1-2, the CDR3 gives the full variable domain: GAGVSQSPSNKVTEKGKDVELRCDPISGHTALYWYRQSLGQGLEFLIYFQGNSAPDKSGLPSDRFSAERTGGSVSTLTIQRTQQEDSAVYLCASGWDVRRGYTFGSGTRLTVV.

This clonotype has just a few counts. The chain is built from TRBV4-1 and TRBJ2-7, with TRBD2 identical over 7 bases. This CDR3 contains 19 residues. With 1 base clipped from V and 3 bases from J, the junction kept 18 bases outside the gene matches. Germline V lookup: CDR1 MGHRA, CDR2 YSYEKL. CDR3: CASSQALAEAGPLVYEQYF. The CDR3 DNA follows: TGCGCCAGCAGCCAAGCTCTAGCGGAGGCCGGTCCTCTCGTCTACGAGCAGTACTTC.

This clonotype was seen ten or more times. The chain employs TRBV5-1 and TRBJ1-5; the D gene is possibly TRBD1 (6 bases). Germline V gene lookup returns CDR1 SGHRS and CDR2 YFSETQ. The CDR3 extends over 14 amino acids. V lost 4 bases to trimming and J lost 7 bases, with 15 bases between them. CDR3 nucleotides: TGCGCCAGCAGCCTAAACGCAGGGGACCAGCCCCAGCATTTT. This codes for CASSLNAGDQPQHF.

The table lists this clonotype with many counts. CDR3 nucleotide sequence: TGTGCCAGCAGTGAAGCGGGATGGGATACGCAGTATTTT. Protein sequence: CASSEAGWDTQYF. The V gene is TRBV2, the J gene TRBJ2-3; D gene uncertain. The CDR3 is 13 amino acids. Per the germline V gene, CDR1 is SNHLY and CDR2 is FYNNEI. With 0 bases removed from V and 6 bases from J, the gap between germline ends came to 7 bases.

J is TRBJ2-2 and V is TRBV6-1; D possibly corresponds to TRBD2 (6 bases). Trimming took off 8 bases at V and 1 base at J, with 23 bases between the two ends. The CDR3 is 18 residues long. Germline CDR1 is MNHNS and CDR2 is SASEGT. CDR3 sequence: CASSILILGGMNTGELFF. CDR3 nucleotides: TGTGCCAGCTCCATTCTCATTCTAGGAGGGATGAACACCGGGGAGCTGTTTTTT.

The gene calls are TRBV5-1 and TRBJ2-2, with D perhaps matching TRBD2 (6 bases). Trimming took off 5 bases at V and 4 bases at J, with 12 bases between the two ends. This CDR3 spans 14 amino acids. The germline CDR1 and CDR2 sequences are SGHRS and YFSETQ. The CDR3 loop reads CASRGGMGTGELFF. CDR3 nucleotide sequence: TGCGCCAGCAGGGGAGGAATGGGCACCGGGGAGCTGTTTTTT. The full variable domain, with the rest looked up from reference TRBV5-1 and TRBJ2-2, is KAGVTQTPRYLIKTRGQQVTLSCSPISGHRSVSWYQQTPGQGLQFLFEYFSETQRNKGNFPGRFSGRQFSNSRSEMNVSTLELGDSALYLCASRGGMGTGELFFGEGSRLTVL.

This clonotype was observed a handful of times. The rearrangement uses TRBV29-1 and TRBJ2-5; D gene unclear. Germline CDR1 is SQVTM and CDR2 is ANQGSEA. There are 11 residues in the CDR3. V lost 2 bases and J lost 11, with 12 bases in between. In DNA form, the CDR3 reads TGCAGCGTTGAAAGCCCCCTCGCACAGTACTTC. The encoded protein is CSVESPLAQYF.